The clone carrying this T cell receptor beta chain was observed at least ten times. The sample originates from a study of blood T cells in healthy people across ages. The study drew donors from healthy Caucasian individuals in Russia aged roughly 6 to 90. Researchers isolated at least 7 million PBMCs per sample. Primers used in a second PCR of about 7 to 12 cycles were a sample-barcoded 5' primer and a J-beta primer mix. TCRdb analysed the 5' RACE reads with MiXCR anew, one entry per CDR3 protein. The sample lists 2 million or so distinct CDR3 sequences; just under 50% were seen once. V shed 5 bases and J 0 bases; nucleotides not matched to a gene: 5. The CDR3 loop spans 15 amino acids. CDR1 and CDR2 (germline): SGHTA, FQGNSA.

The TCR originated in a woman in her thirties or forties in good health. The V call is TRBV7-2, the J call TRBJ2-7; TRBD2 aligns across 9 bases. The sample taken for sequencing was blood. The CDR3 nucleotides are TGTGCCAGCAGCCGTGGCGGGGGGGACTCCTACGAGCAGTACTTC. It yields the protein CASSRGGGDSYEQYF.